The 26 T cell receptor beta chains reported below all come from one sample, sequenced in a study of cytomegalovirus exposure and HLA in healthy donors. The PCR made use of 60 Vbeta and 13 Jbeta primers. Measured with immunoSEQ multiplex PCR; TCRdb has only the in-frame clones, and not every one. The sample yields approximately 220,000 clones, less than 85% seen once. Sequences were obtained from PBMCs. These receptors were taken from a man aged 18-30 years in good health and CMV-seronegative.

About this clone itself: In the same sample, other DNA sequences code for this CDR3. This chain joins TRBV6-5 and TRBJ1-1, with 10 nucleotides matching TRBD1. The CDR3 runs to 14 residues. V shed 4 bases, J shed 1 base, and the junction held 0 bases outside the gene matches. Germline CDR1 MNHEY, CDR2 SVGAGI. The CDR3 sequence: CASSWTGGNTEAFF. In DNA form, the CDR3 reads TGTGCCAGCAGTTGGACAGGGGGGAACACTGAAGCTTTCTTT.

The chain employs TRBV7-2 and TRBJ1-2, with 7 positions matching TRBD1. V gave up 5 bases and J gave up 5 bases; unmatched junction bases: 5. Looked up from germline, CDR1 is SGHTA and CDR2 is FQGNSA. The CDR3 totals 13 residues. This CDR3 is CASSPETGYGYTF. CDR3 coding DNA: TGTGCCAGCAGCCCTGAGACAGGGTATGGCTACACCTTC.

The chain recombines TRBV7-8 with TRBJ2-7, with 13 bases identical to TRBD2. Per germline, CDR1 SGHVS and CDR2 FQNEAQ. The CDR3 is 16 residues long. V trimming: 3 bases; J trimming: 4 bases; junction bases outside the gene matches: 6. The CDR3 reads CASSLGGLAGEYEQYF. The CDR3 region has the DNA TGTGCCAGCAGCTTGGGAGGACTAGCGGGAGAATACGAGCAGTACTTC.

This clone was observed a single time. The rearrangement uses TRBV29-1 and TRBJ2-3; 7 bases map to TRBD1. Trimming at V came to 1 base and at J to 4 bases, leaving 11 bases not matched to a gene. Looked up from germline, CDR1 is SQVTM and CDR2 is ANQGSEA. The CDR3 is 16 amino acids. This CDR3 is CSVEGSGRGLSDTQYF. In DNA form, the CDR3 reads TGCAGCGTTGAAGGGTCAGGCAGGGGGTTATCAGATACGCAGTATTTT.

The CDR3 region has the DNA TGCGCCAGCAGTAAACAGGGGAACACTGAAGCTTTCTTT. Its translation: CASSKQGNTEAFF. This rearrangement joins TRBV5-1 to TRBJ1-1; tentative D call: TRBD1 (6 bases). The V end was cut by 5 bases, the J end by 1 base, with 9 bases between. Germline CDR1 is SGHRS and CDR2 is YFSETQ. The CDR3 length is 13 residues.

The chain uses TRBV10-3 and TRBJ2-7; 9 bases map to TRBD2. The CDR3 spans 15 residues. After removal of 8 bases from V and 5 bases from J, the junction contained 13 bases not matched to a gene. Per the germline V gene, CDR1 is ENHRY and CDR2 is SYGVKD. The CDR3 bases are TGTGCCATCGCGCCCCCGCGGGGGGGGCCCCACGAGCAGTACTTC. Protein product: CAIAPPRGGPHEQYF.

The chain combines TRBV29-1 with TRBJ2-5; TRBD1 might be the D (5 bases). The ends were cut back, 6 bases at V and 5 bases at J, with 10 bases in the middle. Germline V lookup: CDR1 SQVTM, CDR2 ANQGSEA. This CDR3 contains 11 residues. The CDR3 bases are TGCAGCGTCCAGGGTTTTGAGACCCAGTACTTC. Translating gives CSVQGFETQYF.

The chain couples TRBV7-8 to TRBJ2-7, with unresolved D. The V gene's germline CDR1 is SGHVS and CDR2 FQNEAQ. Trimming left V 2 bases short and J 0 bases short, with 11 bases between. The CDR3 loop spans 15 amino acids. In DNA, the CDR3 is TGTGCCAGCAGCTTATGGAGCGTCCTCTCCTACGAGCAGTACTTC. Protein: CASSLWSVLSYEQYF.

DNA of the CDR3: TGTGCCTGGAGTAAGGGAGGGACCTCCCAAACTTTCTTT. Translation gives CAWSKGGTSQTFF. The rearrangement joins TRBV30 to TRBJ1-1, with TRBD1 as a possible D gene (5 bases). Germline V gene lookup returns CDR1 GTSNPN and CDR2 SVGIG (reference sequence). With 2 bases removed from V and 12 bases from J, the gap between germline ends came to 19 bases. This CDR3 spans 13 amino acids.

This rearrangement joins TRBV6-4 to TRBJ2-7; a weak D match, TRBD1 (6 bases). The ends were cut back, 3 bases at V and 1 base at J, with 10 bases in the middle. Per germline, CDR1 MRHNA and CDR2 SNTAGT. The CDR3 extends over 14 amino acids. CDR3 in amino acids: CASSEDSLSYEQYF. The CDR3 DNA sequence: TGTGCCAGCAGTGAGGACAGCCTTTCCTACGAGCAGTACTTC.

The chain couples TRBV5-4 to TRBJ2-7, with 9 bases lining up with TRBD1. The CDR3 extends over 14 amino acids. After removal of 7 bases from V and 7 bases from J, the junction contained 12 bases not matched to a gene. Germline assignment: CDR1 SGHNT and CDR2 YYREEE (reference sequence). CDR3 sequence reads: CASRESDRGIEQYF. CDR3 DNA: TGTGCCAGCCGTGAAAGCGACAGGGGGATTGAGCAGTACTTC.

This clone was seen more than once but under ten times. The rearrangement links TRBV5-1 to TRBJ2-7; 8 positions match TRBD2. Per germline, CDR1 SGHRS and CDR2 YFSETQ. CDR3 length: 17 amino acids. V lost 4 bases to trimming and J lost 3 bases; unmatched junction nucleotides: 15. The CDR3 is CASSLGAGGVGGYEQYF. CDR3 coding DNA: TGCGCCAGCAGCCTCGGGGCCGGGGGGGTAGGTGGCTACGAGCAGTACTTC. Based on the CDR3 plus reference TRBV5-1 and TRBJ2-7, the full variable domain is KAGVTQTPRYLIKTRGQQVTLSCSPISGHRSVSWYQQTPGQGLQFLFEYFSETQRNKGNFPGRFSGRQFSNSRSEMNVSTLELGDSALYLCASSLGAGGVGGYEQYFGPGTRLTVT.

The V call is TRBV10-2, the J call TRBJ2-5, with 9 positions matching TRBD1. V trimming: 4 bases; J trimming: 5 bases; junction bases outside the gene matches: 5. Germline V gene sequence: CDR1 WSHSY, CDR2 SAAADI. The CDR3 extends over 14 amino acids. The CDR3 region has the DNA TGCGCCAGCAGTGGGGTGGACAGGGGCGAGACCCAGTACTTC. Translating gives CASSGVDRGETQYF.

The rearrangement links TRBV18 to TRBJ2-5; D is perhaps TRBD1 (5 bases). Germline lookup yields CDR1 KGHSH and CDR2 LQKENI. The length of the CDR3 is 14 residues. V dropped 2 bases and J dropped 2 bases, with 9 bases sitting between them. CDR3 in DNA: TGTGCCAGCTCACCAGCACAGGCGCAAGAGACCCAGTACTTC. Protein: CASSPAQAQETQYF.

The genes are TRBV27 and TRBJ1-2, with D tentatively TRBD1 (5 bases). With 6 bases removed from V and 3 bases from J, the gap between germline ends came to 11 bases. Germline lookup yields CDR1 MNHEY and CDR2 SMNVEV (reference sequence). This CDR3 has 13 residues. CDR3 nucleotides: TGTGCCAGCAGACCGACAGCTGACTATGGCTACACCTTC. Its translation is CASRPTADYGYTF.

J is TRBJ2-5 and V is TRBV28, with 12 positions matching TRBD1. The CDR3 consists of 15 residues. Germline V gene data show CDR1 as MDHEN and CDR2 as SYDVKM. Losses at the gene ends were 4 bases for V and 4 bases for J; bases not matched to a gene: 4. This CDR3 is CASSSWDRGRETQYF. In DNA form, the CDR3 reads TGTGCCAGCAGTTCCTGGGACAGGGGGCGAGAGACCCAGTACTTC.

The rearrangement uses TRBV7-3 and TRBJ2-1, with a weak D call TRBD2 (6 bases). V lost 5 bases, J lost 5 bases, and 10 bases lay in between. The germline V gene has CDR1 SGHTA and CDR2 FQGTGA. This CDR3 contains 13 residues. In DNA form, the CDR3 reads TGTGCCAGCAGCCGAGGACTAAACAATGAGCAGTTCTTC. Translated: CASSRGLNNEQFF.

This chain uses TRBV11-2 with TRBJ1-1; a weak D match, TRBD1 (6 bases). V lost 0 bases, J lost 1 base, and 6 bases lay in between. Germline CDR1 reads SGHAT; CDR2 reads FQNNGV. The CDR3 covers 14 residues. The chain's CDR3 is CASSLEGQNTEAFF. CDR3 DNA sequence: TGTGCCAGCAGCTTAGAGGGACAGAACACTGAAGCTTTCTTT.

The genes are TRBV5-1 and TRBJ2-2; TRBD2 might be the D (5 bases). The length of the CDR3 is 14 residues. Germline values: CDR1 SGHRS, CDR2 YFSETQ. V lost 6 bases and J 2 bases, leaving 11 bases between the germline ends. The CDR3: CASKRIPNTGELFF. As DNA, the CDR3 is TGCGCCAGCAAGCGGATCCCAAACACCGGGGAGCTGTTTTTT.

The CDR3 loop is CASSDPGTSGRIGELFF. CDR3 DNA sequence: TGCGCCAGCAGCGATCCCGGGACTAGCGGGAGAATCGGGGAGCTGTTTTTT. The chain employs TRBV5-1 and TRBJ2-2, with 14 bases fitting TRBD2. Germline V gene sequence: CDR1 SGHRS, CDR2 YFSETQ. Losses at the gene ends were 4 bases for V and 7 bases for J; bases not matched to a gene: 9. This CDR3 is built from 17 residues.

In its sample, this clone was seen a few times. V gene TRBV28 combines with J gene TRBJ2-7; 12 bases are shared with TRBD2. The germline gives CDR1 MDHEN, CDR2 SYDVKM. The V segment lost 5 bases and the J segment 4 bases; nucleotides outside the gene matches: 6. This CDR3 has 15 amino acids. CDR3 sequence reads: CASSPGLAGMYEQYF. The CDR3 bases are TGTGCCAGCAGTCCCGGACTAGCGGGAATGTACGAGCAGTACTTC.

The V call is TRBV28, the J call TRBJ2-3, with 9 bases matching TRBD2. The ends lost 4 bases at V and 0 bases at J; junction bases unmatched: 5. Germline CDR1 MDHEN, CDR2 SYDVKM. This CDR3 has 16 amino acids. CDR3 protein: CASSSTSGASTDTQYF. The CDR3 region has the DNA TGTGCCAGCAGTTCGACTAGCGGAGCTAGCACAGATACGCAGTATTTT.

CDR3 amino acids: CASSNRPGQEGEQYF. The CDR3 nucleotides read TGTGCCAGCAGTAATCGGCCGGGACAGGAGGGCGAGCAGTACTTC. V and J are TRBV6-6 and TRBJ2-7; 8 nucleotides match TRBD1. There are 15 residues in the CDR3. In germline, CDR1 is MNHNY, CDR2 SVGAGI (reference sequence). The ends lost 5 bases at V and 6 bases at J; junction bases unmatched: 12.

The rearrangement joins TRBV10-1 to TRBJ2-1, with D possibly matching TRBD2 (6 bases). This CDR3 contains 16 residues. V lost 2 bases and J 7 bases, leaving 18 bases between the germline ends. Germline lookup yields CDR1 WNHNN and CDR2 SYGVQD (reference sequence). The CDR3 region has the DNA TGCGCCAGCAGTGAGCCCTCGGCGGGGCGGGTAAATGAGCAGTTCTTC. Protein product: CASSEPSAGRVNEQFF.

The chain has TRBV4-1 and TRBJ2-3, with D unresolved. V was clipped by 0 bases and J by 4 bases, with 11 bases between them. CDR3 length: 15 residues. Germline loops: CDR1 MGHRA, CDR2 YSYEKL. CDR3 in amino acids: CASSQDPGIADTQYF. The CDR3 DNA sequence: TGCGCCAGCAGCCAAGATCCAGGTATTGCAGATACGCAGTATTTT.

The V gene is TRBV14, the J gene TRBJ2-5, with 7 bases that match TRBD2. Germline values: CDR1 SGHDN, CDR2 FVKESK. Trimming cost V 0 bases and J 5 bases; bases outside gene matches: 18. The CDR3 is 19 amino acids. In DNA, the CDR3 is TGTGCCAGCAGCCAAGAAACGCTCGGCGGGAGCATTTCGGGGGAGACCCAGTACTTC. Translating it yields CASSQETLGGSISGETQYF. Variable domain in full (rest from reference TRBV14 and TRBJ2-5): EAGVTQFPSHSVIEKGQTVTLRCDPISGHDNLYWYRRVMGKEIKFLLHFVKESKQDESGMPNNRFLAERTGGTYSTLKVQPAELEDSGVYFCASSQETLGGSISGETQYFGPGTRLLVL.